These 7 T cell receptor beta chains originate from one sample sequenced in a study of tumor-infiltrating lymphocytes in primary liver carcinoma. In addition to blood RNA drawn from unsorted whole blood, germline DNA was extracted. The investigators made TCR beta cDNA from about 500 ng total RNA, using a constant-region primer. TCR beta libraries came from three nested multiplex PCR rounds using slightly modified ARM-PCR. In the first two PCR rounds, TRBV1-TRBV30 forward primers were paired with a C-beta reverse primer, and each round lasted approximately 10 cycles. Via MiXCR, TCRdb re-called the multiplex PCR reads, giving one row per CDR3 protein. The data show fewer than 250,000 distinct CDR3 sequences, less than 65% seen once. The sample consisted of peripheral blood. The source of these receptors is a woman in her sixties or seventies with primary liver carcinoma and hepatitis B virus infection.

The sample holds many counts of this clonotype. The chain couples TRBV6-5 to TRBJ1-1; D remains unclear. Trimming removed 7 bases at V and 2 bases at J, with 11 bases between. Per the germline V gene, CDR1 is MNHEY and CDR2 is SVGAGI. CDR3 length: 13 residues. The CDR3 nucleotides read TGTGCCAGCACGAGGGTGGCAAACACTGAAGCTTTCTTT. Residues: CASTRVANTEAFF.

In its sample, this clonotype was seen many times. V and J are TRBV12-3 or TRBV12-4 and TRBJ2-3, with D maybe TRBD2 (6 bases). Trimming removed 6 bases from V and 0 bases from J, with 25 bases in between. This CDR3 region has 19 residues. The CDR3 sequence: CASRIRRREGASSTDTQYF. In DNA form, the CDR3 reads TGTGCCAGCAGAATCCGGCGGCGGGAAGGGGCCTCTAGCACAGATACGCAGTATTTT.

This clonotype was detected once. The V call is TRBV5-1, the J call TRBJ1-1; D is uncertain. This CDR3 has 14 amino acids. The V gene's germline CDR1 is SGHRS and CDR2 YFSETQ. Trimming left V 7 bases short and J 5 bases short, with 18 bases between. The CDR3 here is CASGPNSGETEAFF. The CDR3 nucleotides are TGCGCCAGCGGCCCAAACTCTGGGGAAACTGAAGCTTTCTTT.

Many counts were recorded for this clonotype. The rearrangement uses TRBV7-4 and TRBJ1-5; no definite D call. Trimming shortened V by 3 bases and J by 4 bases, and 13 bases separated the two germline ends. The length of the CDR3 is 15 residues. CDR1 is SGHVT, CDR2 SQSDAQ, per germline. CDR3 sequence (DNA): TGTGCCAGCAGCTTGCTGTGGTTCTGGAATCAGCCCCAGCATTTT. Encoded protein: CASSLLWFWNQPQHF.

CDR3 sequence: CASSGLAGVGGEQFF. The CDR3 DNA reads TGTGCCAGCAGTGGACTAGCGGGAGTAGGTGGTGAGCAGTTCTTC. The rearrangement uses TRBV2 and TRBJ2-1; 12 bases match TRBD2. Germline V gene sequence: CDR1 SNHLY, CDR2 FYNNEI. V trimming: 4 bases; J trimming: 9 bases; junction bases outside the gene matches: 7. The CDR3 consists of 15 residues.

This clonotype was found many times. The chain uses TRBV4-1 and TRBJ2-2; D gene unclear. The germline V gene encodes CDR1 MGHRA and CDR2 YSYEKL. The CDR3 loop spans 13 amino acids. V was clipped by 1 base and J by 6 bases, with 6 bases between them. CDR3 DNA sequence: TGCGCCAGCAGCCAAGTGGTTTCCGGGGAGCTGTTTTTT. Translation gives CASSQVVSGELFF.

The chain carries TRBV29-1 and TRBJ2-7; D gene ambiguous. Germline-derived CDR1 and CDR2 are SQVTM and ANQGSEA. V was shortened by 6 bases and J by 2 bases, with 17 bases between the two germline ends. The CDR3 sequence is 14 residues long. CDR3 nucleotides: TGCAGCGTGGTTGGGATAACGAGAACCTACGAGCAGTACTTC. It yields the protein CSVVGITRTYEQYF.